One and the same sample provided the 6 T cell receptor beta chains below, sequenced in a study of T cell responses to AZD1222 COVID-19 vaccine (dated by TCRdb to 2020 to 2023). Libraries came from the immunoSEQ multiplex PCR assay. The clones in this table, taken by TCRdb from immuneACCESS, are in-frame only. Not every clone is retained; where verified, under half of the shortfall comes from an unresolved V gene, and the cause of the rest is unknown. Recorded for this sample are about 190,000 clones; 75% to 90% of them occurred a single time. Of the sample, approximately 2.7% is held by the ten largest clones. The sample's time point label is to be understood as: baseline before first vaccination. The sample's treatment or condition label, decoded: meningococcal conjugate vaccine given as trial control. The source material was peripheral blood, sampled on day 0 of MenACWY control vaccination. Receptors originate from an adult in good health.

The chain uses TRBV7-2 and TRBJ1-1; 12 bases are a match to TRBD1. The CDR3 is 16 residues long. The V segment lost 4 bases and the J segment 7 bases; nucleotides outside the gene matches: 10. Germline-derived CDR1 and CDR2 are SGHTA and FQGNSA. The CDR3 region has the DNA TGTGCCAGCAGCTCGTTGCTGGGACAGGGGGCGGATGAAGCTTTCTTT. Amino acid sequence: CASSSLLGQGADEAFF. The variable domain in full, with the rest retrieved from reference TRBV7-2 and TRBJ1-1, is GAGVSQSPSNKVTEKGKDVELRCDPISGHTALYWYRQSLGQGLEFLIYFQGNSAPDKSGLPSDRFSAERTGGSVSTLTIQRTQQEDSAVYLCASSSLLGQGADEAFFGQGTRLTVV.

The chain has TRBV28 and TRBJ1-2; the D gene is possibly TRBD1 (6 bases). Trimming took 3 bases from V and 5 from J, leaving 16 bases between them. This CDR3 comprises 15 residues. Germline V gene data show CDR1 as MDHEN and CDR2 as SYDVKM. CDR3 loop: CASSFLQGTSYGYTF. In nucleotides, the CDR3 is TGTGCCAGCAGTTTTTTACAGGGTACTTCATATGGCTACACCTTC.

Only one count was recorded for this clone. The chain combines TRBV21-1 with TRBJ1-2; the table's D call TRBD1 went unverified against the DNA. TRBV21-1 is termed a pseudogene. The CDR3 is made up of 16 amino acids. The CDR3 sequence is CASSKDGQGNEYGYTF. The CDR3 DNA reads TGTGCCAGCAGCAAAGATGGGCAGGGGAATGAGTATGGCTACACCTTC.

Notes on this clone: Within the sample, other DNA sequences also encode this same CDR3. The chain joins TRBV6-5 to TRBJ2-7; unclear D gene. The germline V gene has CDR1 MNHEY and CDR2 SVGAGI. The CDR3 consists of 11 residues. V dropped 4 bases and J dropped 2 bases, with 3 bases sitting between them. The CDR3 here is CASSSAYEQYF. CDR3 coding DNA: TGTGCCAGCAGTTCAGCCTACGAGCAGTACTTC.

CDR3 amino acids: CASSPRQANYGYTF. CDR3 nucleotides: TGTGCCAGCAGCCCCCGACAGGCTAACTATGGCTACACCTTC. The rearrangement uses TRBV13 and TRBJ1-2; D possibly corresponds to TRBD1 (6 bases). The germline V and J ends were trimmed by 5 bases and 0 bases, with 10 bases remaining between them. The V gene's germline CDR1 is PRHDT and CDR2 FYEKMQ (reference sequence). CDR3 length: 14 residues.

The chain recombines TRBV9 with TRBJ2-3; possible D gene TRBD1, 6 bases. The CDR3 spans 15 residues. The germline V gene has CDR1 SGDLS and CDR2 YYNGEE. Trimming pared 0 bases from V and 1 base from J, leaving 9 bases between. This chain's CDR3 is CASSVAQGRTDTQYF. In nucleotides, the CDR3 is TGTGCCAGCAGCGTAGCTCAGGGGCGCACAGATACGCAGTATTTT.